Following are 4 T cell receptor beta chains from one sample sequenced in a study of blood T cell repertoires in COVID-19. Sequencing used immunoSEQ multiplex PCR; TCRdb keeps in-frame clones, though not all of them. This table has 100,000 to 130,000 clones, around nine tenths appearing once. The specimen was peripheral blood. These receptor sequences come from a woman younger than 45 with acute or convalescent COVID-19.

This sequence joins TRBV7-6 and TRBJ2-3; D possibly corresponds to TRBD2 (6 bases). The germline V gene has CDR1 SGHVS and CDR2 FNYEAQ. This CDR3 spans 16 amino acids. V gave up 0 bases and J gave up 7 bases, with 17 bases separating them. The CDR3 DNA is TGTGCCAGCAGCTTAGCGAAAGGTGGAGGGCCGAATACGCAGTATTTT. Its protein product is CASSLAKGGGPNTQYF.

The genes are TRBV5-1 and TRBJ1-1; D not resolved. The CDR3 covers 17 residues. V was pared by 1 base and J by 3 bases, with 19 bases between. Germline lookup yields CDR1 SGHRS and CDR2 YFSETQ. This CDR3 reads CASSLRGVAIGDTEAFF. The CDR3 DNA reads TGCGCCAGCAGCTTGAGAGGAGTAGCCATCGGGGACACTGAAGCTTTCTTT.

The gene calls are TRBV6-4 and TRBJ1-2; 8 positions match TRBD1. The CDR3 totals 13 residues. CDR1 and CDR2 (germline): MRHNA, SNTAGT. The V gene end was trimmed by 5 bases and the J gene end by 4 bases; junction bases not matched to a gene: 3. CDR3 sequence reads: CASSQQGGYGYTF. The CDR3 DNA follows: TGTGCCAGCAGTCAACAGGGGGGCTATGGCTACACCTTC.

The chain recombines TRBV7-3 with TRBJ1-2; D possibly corresponds to TRBD1 (5 bases). V shed 2 bases and J shed 4 bases, with 11 bases lying between them. Germline-derived CDR1 and CDR2 are SGHTA and FQGTGA. This CDR3 comprises 14 residues. This CDR3 reads CASSLGPGSYGYTF. Here the CDR3 DNA reads TGTGCCAGCAGCTTAGGCCCAGGGTCCTATGGCTACACCTTC.